Each of the 29 T cell receptor beta chains below was sequenced from the same sample in a study of blood T cell repertoires in COVID-19. Sequenced by immunoSEQ multiplex PCR; TCRdb stores in-frame clones only, minus some. This table has around 230,000 clones, about 82% appearing once. Material for sequencing was peripheral blood. The receptors here all came from a man aged 50-60 years with COVID-19, enrolled during active disease.

The chain recombines TRBV4-3 with TRBJ2-6; 9 bases are a match to TRBD1. This CDR3 is built from 18 residues. V shed 4 bases, J shed 0 bases, and the junction held 7 bases outside the gene matches. Per the germline V gene, CDR1 is LGHNA and CDR2 is YSLEER. The CDR3 spells CASSRTETGGSGANVLTF. In nucleotides, the CDR3 is TGCGCCAGCAGCCGGACCGAGACAGGGGGCTCTGGGGCCAACGTCCTGACTTTC.

The chain couples TRBV7-9 to TRBJ1-2; 10 bases agree with TRBD1. V was clipped by 5 bases and J by 8 bases; unmatched bases: 11. Germline V gives CDR1 SEHNR, CDR2 FQNEAQ (reference sequence). This CDR3 spans 15 amino acids. CDR3 sequence: CASSRDRGLIGGYTF. The CDR3 DNA follows: TGTGCCAGCAGCCGAGACAGGGGGCTTATCGGGGGCTACACCTTC.

V gene TRBV7-2 combines with J gene TRBJ1-1; 9 bases map to TRBD1. This CDR3 has 17 residues. With V trimmed by 3 bases and J by 1 base, 9 bases remained unmatched. The germline V gene encodes CDR1 SGHTA and CDR2 FQGNSA. CDR3 sequence (DNA): TGTGCCAGCAGCTTCCATCTAGGACAGGGGCGGAACACTGAAGCTTTCTTT. Translation: CASSFHLGQGRNTEAFF.

This clone was counted once. DNA for the CDR3: TGTGCCAGCAGCCAACAGGGGATAAAGGCTTTCTTT. This sequence encodes CASSQQGIKAFF. This sequence joins TRBV28 and TRBJ1-1, with 7 bases aligning to TRBD1. The CDR3 covers 12 residues. Trimming at V came to 6 bases and at J to 11 bases, leaving 9 bases not matched to a gene. Germline assignment: CDR1 MDHEN and CDR2 SYDVKM.

The rearrangement joins TRBV5-8 to TRBJ2-1; D is possibly TRBD2 (6 bases). Germline V gene lookup returns CDR1 SGHTS and CDR2 YDEGEE. V lost 1 base to trimming and J lost 2 bases, with 10 bases between them. The CDR3 has 15 amino acids. Here the CDR3 reads CASSLYGRTYNEQFF. The CDR3 DNA reads as TGTGCCAGCAGCTTGTACGGGAGAACCTACAATGAGCAGTTCTTC.

This chain joins TRBV2 and TRBJ2-7; D perhaps matches TRBD2 (5 bases). CDR1 and CDR2 (germline): SNHLY, FYNNEI. CDR3 size: 11 residues. The germline V and J ends were trimmed by 6 bases and 12 bases, with 15 bases remaining between them. The CDR3 bases are TGTGCCAGCAGCTTGGACTCAGCGGTGTACTTC. It translates to CASSLDSAVYF.

This sequence joins TRBV19 and TRBJ2-2, with 7 bases matching TRBD2. Trimming took 4 bases from V and 4 from J; bases not matched to a gene: 12. CDR1 is LNHDA and CDR2 is SQIVND in the germline V gene (reference sequence). This CDR3 region has 17 residues. The CDR3 loop reads CASSRVERGGVTGELFF. The CDR3 bases are TGTGCCAGTAGTAGAGTGGAGCGGGGAGGGGTCACCGGGGAGCTGTTTTTT.

V and J are TRBV7-3 and TRBJ2-3; 12 bases are a match to TRBD2. This CDR3 contains 15 residues. The junction had 0 bases not matched to a gene; V was cut back by 5 bases and J by 0 bases. From germline, CDR1 is SGHTA and CDR2 FQGTGA. CDR3 region: CASSTSGGSTDTQYF. In DNA, the CDR3 is TGTGCCAGCAGCACTAGCGGGGGGAGCACAGATACGCAGTATTTT.

In DNA form, the CDR3 reads TGTGCCAGCAGCTTATTCGCTAGCGGCACAGATACGCAGTATTTT. Its protein product is CASSLFASGTDTQYF. The chain employs TRBV7-2 and TRBJ2-3, with D perhaps matching TRBD2 (6 bases). The CDR3 consists of 15 residues. CDR1 and CDR2 (germline): SGHTA, FQGNSA. The V end was cut by 2 bases, the J end by 1 base, with 10 bases between.

This clone was detected only once. Here the CDR3 reads CASSPFAGVNQPQHF. The CDR3 DNA sequence: TGTGCCAGCAGCCCCTTCGCGGGAGTTAATCAGCCCCAGCATTTT. The genes are TRBV4-2 and TRBJ1-5; D is unclear. Germline values: CDR1 LGHNA, CDR2 YNFKEQ. The CDR3 contains 15 residues. Trimming left V 4 bases short and J 4 bases short, with 14 bases between.

The V and J genes are TRBV7-9 and TRBJ2-5; 12 bases line up with TRBD1. Looked up from germline, CDR1 is SEHNR and CDR2 is FQNEAQ (reference sequence). This CDR3 comprises 16 residues. Germline trimming cut 3 bases from V and 4 bases from J; bases unmatched to any gene: 6. CDR3 sequence: CASSFGTGGAGETQYF. The CDR3 DNA sequence: TGTGCCAGCAGCTTCGGGACAGGGGGCGCCGGAGAGACCCAGTACTTC.

This chain joins TRBV19 and TRBJ1-5; no clear D gene. Germline V gene data show CDR1 as LNHDA and CDR2 as SQIVND (reference sequence). Trimming cost V 6 bases and J 2 bases, with 14 bases left between them. The length of the CDR3 is 15 residues. This CDR3 reads CASSRLARGNQPQHF. In nucleotides, the CDR3 is TGTGCCAGTAGCCGATTAGCTCGAGGCAATCAGCCCCAGCATTTT.

This chain links TRBV3-1 (or the pseudogene TRBV3-2) with TRBJ2-7; 10 positions agree with TRBD2. Trimming removed 4 bases from V and 0 bases from J; junction bases left unmatched: 18. This CDR3 is 20 amino acids long. The germline CDR1 and CDR2 sequences are LGHDT and YNNKEL (reference sequence). CDR3 residues: CASSPFGLAEKDTSSYEQYF. Written as DNA, the CDR3 is TGTGCCAGCAGCCCATTCGGACTAGCGGAGAAAGACACCAGCTCCTACGAGCAGTACTTC.

This clone was recorded only once. The chain joins TRBV4-3 to TRBJ2-2; D possibly corresponds to TRBD1 (6 bases). Germline CDR1 LGHNA, CDR2 YSLEER. Trimming shortened V by 0 bases and J by 0 bases, and 11 bases separated the two germline ends. The CDR3 extends over 17 amino acids. CDR3 sequence: CASSQDRKGANTGELFF. The CDR3 DNA follows: TGCGCCAGCAGCCAAGATAGGAAGGGGGCGAACACCGGGGAGCTGTTTTTT.

The chain recombines TRBV6-5 with TRBJ2-7; TRBD1 is a possible D gene (6 bases). Germline V gene lookup returns CDR1 MNHEY and CDR2 SVGAGI. The V gene lost 7 bases and the J gene lost 0 bases, with 16 bases spanning the gap. This CDR3 has 15 amino acids. CDR3: CASTTGLGRSYEQYF. CDR3 DNA: TGTGCCAGCACCACAGGGTTGGGACGCTCCTACGAGCAGTACTTC.

The chain joins TRBV6-2 or TRBV6-3 to TRBJ2-2; 13 bases match TRBD2. With 5 bases clipped from V and 4 bases from J, the junction kept 4 bases outside the gene matches. From germline, CDR1 is MNHEY and CDR2 SVGEGT. The CDR3 is 16 amino acids. CDR3 sequence reads: CASSTSGGALTGELFF. Here the CDR3 DNA reads TGTGCCAGCAGTACTAGCGGGGGGGCTCTCACCGGGGAGCTGTTTTTT.

As DNA, the CDR3 is TGTGCCAGCAGTTTCTACGACTACTATGGCGATAATTCACCCCTCCACTTT. Amino acids: CASSFYDYYGDNSPLHF. The gene calls are TRBV27 and TRBJ1-6; D gene uncertain. CDR1 is MNHEY, CDR2 SMNVEV, per germline (reference sequence). CDR3 length: 17 residues. The V end lost 3 bases, the J end lost 5 bases, and 17 bases lay between the germline ends.

The chain recombines TRBV5-1 with TRBJ2-2; perhaps TRBD1 as D (6 bases). Per the germline V gene, CDR1 is SGHRS and CDR2 is YFSETQ. The CDR3 extends over 15 amino acids. Trimming took 4 bases from V and 5 from J, leaving 15 bases between them. CDR3: CASSNRVGETGELFF. As DNA, the CDR3 is TGCGCCAGCAGCAACAGGGTTGGGGAGACCGGGGAGCTGTTTTTT.

The V call is TRBV11-2, the J call TRBJ2-7; D perhaps matches TRBD2 (5 bases). Per germline, CDR1 SGHAT and CDR2 FQNNGV. The CDR3 spans 14 residues. The V and J ends lost 3 bases and 4 bases respectively, with 13 bases between them. This CDR3 is CASSLGSSPYEQYF. CDR3 DNA: TGTGCCAGCAGCTTGGGGAGCAGTCCTTACGAGCAGTACTTC.

A single count supports this clone. V is TRBV5-1 and J is TRBJ2-2, with D perhaps TRBD1 (6 bases). CDR3 length equals 14 residues. Germline loops: CDR1 SGHRS, CDR2 YFSETQ. V was shortened by 1 base and J by 7 bases, with 11 bases between the two germline ends. The CDR3 DNA sequence: TGCGCCAGCAGCTTGCTCCTACAGGGCGGGGAGCTGTTTTTT. It yields the protein CASSLLLQGGELFF.

The chain carries TRBV7-2 and TRBJ1-4; weak D call: TRBD1 (6 bases). The germline V gene encodes CDR1 SGHTA and CDR2 FQGNSA. This CDR3 has 14 amino acids. Trimming shortened V by 5 bases and J by 3 bases, and 10 bases separated the two germline ends. The CDR3 sequence: CASSLRGANEKLFF. The DNA of the CDR3 is TGTGCCAGCAGCCTCAGGGGTGCTAATGAAAAACTGTTTTTT.

This clone was observed a few times. This chain uses TRBV3-1 (or the pseudogene TRBV3-2) with TRBJ2-4, with TRBD1 as a possible D gene (6 bases). Trimming stripped 4 bases from V and 2 bases from J, with 18 bases between. Germline V gene sequence: CDR1 LGHDT, CDR2 YNNKEL (reference sequence). The CDR3 has 17 amino acids. The CDR3 here is CASSLAMGASPKNIQYF. The CDR3 bases are TGTGCCAGCAGCCTAGCGATGGGGGCGTCGCCCAAAAACATTCAGTACTTC.

CDR3 residues: CASSFRDRDSYEQYF. The CDR3 DNA follows: TGTGCCAGCAGCTTCCGGGACAGGGACTCCTACGAGCAGTACTTC. The chain combines TRBV5-8 with TRBJ2-7, with TRBD1 matching over 9 bases. The length of the CDR3 is 15 residues. Germline V gene sequence: CDR1 SGHTS, CDR2 YDEGEE. Germline trimming cut 2 bases from V and 0 bases from J; bases unmatched to any gene: 3.

This clone was seen a handful of times. The chain carries TRBV28 and TRBJ2-5, with 7 bases identical to TRBD1. V was pared by 5 bases and J by 4 bases, with 7 bases of the junction left unmatched. From germline, CDR1 is MDHEN and CDR2 SYDVKM. CDR3 length: 14 amino acids. The CDR3 region is CASSPDRVRETQYF. CDR3 nucleotide sequence: TGTGCCAGCAGTCCCGACAGGGTGAGAGAGACCCAGTACTTC. Full variable domain (outside the CDR3, taken from reference TRBV28 and TRBJ2-5): DVKVTQSSRYLVKRTGEKVFLECVQDMDHENMFWYRQDPGLGLRLIYFSYDVKMKEKGDIPEGYSVSREKKERFSLILESASTNQTSMYLCASSPDRVRETQYFGPGTRLLVL.

This chain uses TRBV5-6 with TRBJ1-3, with 9 nucleotides matching TRBD1. J lost 4 bases, V lost 4 bases, and 6 bases had no gene match. This CDR3 has 15 amino acids. CDR1 is SGHDT, CDR2 YYEEEE, per germline. The CDR3 spells CASSPQGAGGNTIYF. The CDR3 DNA follows: TGTGCCAGCAGCCCACAGGGGGCAGGGGGAAACACCATATATTTT.

This CDR3 reads CASSRQGHYGYTF. The CDR3 DNA reads as TGTGCCAGCAGCCGACAGGGCCACTATGGCTACACCTTC. This sequence joins TRBV28 and TRBJ1-2, with 7 bases identical to TRBD1. CDR1 and CDR2 (germline): MDHEN, SYDVKM. There are 13 residues in the CDR3. V shed 6 bases and J 3 bases; nucleotides not matched to a gene: 4.

V is TRBV9 and J is TRBJ2-7, with D possibly matching TRBD2 (6 bases). Germline V gene lookup returns CDR1 SGDLS and CDR2 YYNGEE. The CDR3 is 12 amino acids. Trimming cost V 0 bases and J 7 bases, with 8 bases left between them. CDR3 in amino acids: CASSVGGTEQYF. The CDR3 nucleotides read TGTGCCAGCAGCGTAGGGGGGACTGAGCAGTACTTC.

The rearrangement joins TRBV7-2 to TRBJ2-7, with 14 bases that match TRBD2. The junction had 4 bases not matched to a gene; V was cut back by 3 bases and J by 3 bases. Germline CDR1 is SGHTA and CDR2 is FQGNSA. The CDR3 is 16 residues long. Here the CDR3 reads CASSLTSGGAFYEQYF. CDR3 DNA sequence: TGTGCCAGCAGCTTGACTAGCGGGGGGGCTTTCTACGAGCAGTACTTC. Complete variable domain (other parts from reference TRBV7-2 and TRBJ2-7): GAGVSQSPSNKVTEKGKDVELRCDPISGHTALYWYRQSLGQGLEFLIYFQGNSAPDKSGLPSDRFSAERTGGSVSTLTIQRTQQEDSAVYLCASSLTSGGAFYEQYFGPGTRLTVT.

The chain joins TRBV7-8 to TRBJ2-1; maybe TRBD1 (5 bases). The CDR3 is 15 amino acids. Per germline, CDR1 SGHVS and CDR2 FQNEAQ. The germline V and J ends were trimmed by 1 base and 9 bases, with 16 bases remaining between them. The chain's CDR3 is CASSLGRLGLSEQFF. The CDR3 DNA follows: TGTGCCAGCAGCTTAGGGCGGTTGGGGCTGAGTGAGCAGTTCTTC.